This T cell receptor (beta chain) appears in the sequencing data of a study of blood T cell repertoires in COVID-19. Study as a whole: PBMCs, B-cell-depleted T cells, or T cells were the source of the cDNA or gDNA that made up the material.

Original handling: By means of reference gene primer amplification, nucleated cell counts were estimated. Data came from immunoSEQ multiplex PCR; TCRdb stores just in-frame clones and leaves some out. D and trimming were read from the DNA, whereas the V and J calls and clone size are those reported in that table. The data contain about 74,000 clones, over 85% of them singletons. The material sequenced was peripheral blood. This clonotype originated in a man aged 50 to 60 with acute or convalescent COVID-19.

The CDR3 coding sequence is TGTGCCAGTAGTATAGCAGGGCGGGGGACTGAAGCTTTCTTT. This translates into CASSIAGRGTEAFF. This sequence joins TRBV19 and TRBJ1-1; D is perhaps TRBD1 (5 bases). The CDR3 loop spans 14 amino acids. V was cut by 1 base and J by 5 bases, with 11 bases left in between. Germline CDR1 is LNHDA and CDR2 is SQIVND (reference sequence). Using reference TRBV19 and TRBJ1-1 for the parts outside the CDR3, the full variable domain is DGGITQSPKYLFRKEGQNVTLSCEQNLNHDAMYWYRQDPGQGLRLIYYSQIVNDFQKGDIAEGYSVSREKKESFPLTVTSAQKNPTAFYLCASSIAGRGTEAFFGQGTRLTVV.